The 17 T cell receptor beta chains reported below all come from one sample, sequenced in a study of OX40 agonist ivuxolimab in advanced cancers. Libraries were constructed by the immunoSEQ multiplex PCR assay. As stored in TCRdb, this immuneACCESS dataset retains in-frame rearrangements with V and J assigned. A fraction of the clones does not appear; measured against another copy, unresolved V genes explain less than half of the discrepancy, and the remainder lacks a known reason. Present in this sample are roughly 29,000 clones, roughly 92% of which were seen just once. Around 9% of the sample rests with the top ten. Sequences were derived from CD4+ or CD8+ T cells sorted from blood, sampled in a trial of the OX40 agonist ivuxolimab. Source of these receptors: an adult with an advanced solid tumor such as melanoma, head and neck, liver or kidney cancer.

The V gene is TRBV9, the J gene TRBJ2-7; 7 nucleotides match TRBD1. This CDR3 is 14 amino acids long. V lost 3 bases to trimming and J lost 0 bases; unmatched junction nucleotides: 3. The germline gives CDR1 SGDLS, CDR2 YYNGEE. CDR3 loop: CASSEGQNSYEQYF. The CDR3 DNA reads TGTGCCAGCAGCGAGGGACAGAACTCCTACGAGCAGTACTTC.

The rearrangement joins TRBV2 to TRBJ2-5, with D perhaps matching TRBD2 (5 bases). Deletions cut 6 bases from V and 5 bases from J, with 10 bases between. The CDR3 covers 12 residues. Germline V gives CDR1 SNHLY, CDR2 FYNNEI. This CDR3 reads CASRETGETQYF. The CDR3 nucleotides read TGTGCCAGCAGGGAAACGGGGGAGACCCAGTACTTC.

This chain links TRBV30 with TRBJ2-7, with D perhaps being TRBD1 or TRBD2 (5 bases each). Germline V gene data show CDR1 as GTSNPN and CDR2 as SVGIG (reference sequence). Between the trimmed V and J ends, which lost 0 bases and 6 bases, there was a span of 12 bases. The CDR3 contains 13 residues. The CDR3 nucleotides are TGTGCCTGGAGTGTTTTTGGGGGTGGCGAGCAGTACTTC. Its protein product is CAWSVFGGGEQYF.

The chain has TRBV7-9 and TRBJ2-3; 9 positions agree with TRBD1. This CDR3 has 15 residues. Germline V gene lookup returns CDR1 SEHNR and CDR2 FQNEAQ (reference sequence). V was clipped by 0 bases and J by 2 bases; unmatched bases: 0. The CDR3 loop is CASSLAQGATDTQYF. DNA of the CDR3: TGTGCCAGCAGCTTAGCACAGGGGGCCACAGATACGCAGTATTTT.

The V and J genes are TRBV7-9 and TRBJ1-2; D gene ambiguous. V gave up 4 bases and J gave up 4 bases, with 16 bases separating them. The CDR3 sequence is 15 residues long. Germline-derived CDR1 and CDR2 are SEHNR and FQNEAQ (reference sequence). This chain's CDR3 is CASSSSGRNSYGYTF. The CDR3 DNA is TGTGCCAGCAGCTCATCCGGGCGGAACAGCTATGGCTACACCTTC. Together with reference TRBV7-9 and TRBJ1-2, the CDR3 gives the full variable domain: DTGVSQNPRHKITKRGQNVTFRCDPISEHNRLYWYRQTLGQGPEFLTYFQNEAQLEKSRLLSDRFSAERPKGSFSTLEIQRTEQGDSAMYLCASSSSGRNSYGYTFGSGTRLTVV.

The chain joins TRBV27 to TRBJ1-5; tentatively, D is TRBD1 (5 bases). Trimming took off 2 bases at V and 3 bases at J, with 8 bases between the two ends. Looked up from germline, CDR1 is MNHEY and CDR2 is SMNVEV (reference sequence). This CDR3 region has 14 residues. The CDR3 is CASSLRGVNQPQHF. The CDR3 DNA is TGTGCCAGCAGTTTACGGGGGGTCAATCAGCCCCAGCATTTT.

The chain employs TRBV19 and TRBJ1-5; D is possibly TRBD1 (6 bases). Germline V gene lookup returns CDR1 LNHDA and CDR2 SQIVND (reference sequence). CDR3 length equals 14 residues. V gave up 1 base and J gave up 3 bases, with 7 bases separating them. The CDR3 bases are TGTGCCAGTAGTATAGGGACAGACAATCAGCCCCAGCATTTT. Amino acid sequence: CASSIGTDNQPQHF.

The J gene is TRBJ1-5, the V gene TRBV6-5; D is perhaps TRBD1 (6 bases). Trimming pared 7 bases from V and 1 base from J, leaving 11 bases between. The CDR3 is 14 amino acids. CDR1 is MNHEY, CDR2 SVGAGI, per germline. The CDR3 reads CASMEGGSNQPQHF. DNA for the CDR3: TGTGCCAGCATGGAGGGGGGGAGCAATCAGCCCCAGCATTTT.

V is TRBV4-1 and J is TRBJ1-5; D is uncertain. This CDR3 contains 13 residues. Germline V lookup: CDR1 MGHRA, CDR2 YSYEKL. Trimming pared 3 bases from V and 4 bases from J, leaving 7 bases between. The CDR3 reads CASSQGLNQPQHF. CDR3 DNA: TGCGCCAGCAGCCAGGGCTTAAATCAGCCCCAGCATTTT.

The V gene is TRBV14, the J gene TRBJ2-3, with 8 bases aligning to TRBD2. Germline V CDR1 and CDR2: SGHDN, FVKESK. J was trimmed by 1 base and V by 8 bases; bases with no gene match: 14. This CDR3 region has 17 residues. CDR3 region: CASGLFSGAGGTDTQYF. CDR3 sequence (DNA): TGTGCCAGCGGGCTCTTCTCGGGAGCGGGGGGCACAGATACGCAGTATTTT.

The V and J genes are TRBV28 and TRBJ1-5; TRBD1 agrees at 8 bases. With 6 bases clipped from V and 7 bases from J, the junction kept 5 bases outside the gene matches. The length of the CDR3 is 13 residues. Germline V CDR1 and CDR2: MDHEN, SYDVKM. The CDR3 DNA is TGTGCCAGCAGCATGACAGGGGTCCAGCCCCAGCATTTT. Translating it yields CASSMTGVQPQHF.

This clone was seen just once. The chain joins TRBV10-3 to TRBJ1-3; perhaps TRBD1 as D (6 bases). V was cut by 10 bases and J by 0 bases, with 13 bases left in between. The CDR3 sequence is 14 residues long. CDR1 ENHRY and CDR2 SYGVKD come from the germline V gene. CDR3 amino acids: CASKTGISGNTIYF. CDR3 DNA sequence: TGTGCCAGCAAAACAGGGATCTCTGGAAACACCATATATTTT.

The chain combines TRBV2 with TRBJ2-5; D remains unclear. The CDR3 has 12 residues. Between the trimmed V and J ends, which lost 3 bases and 0 bases, there was a span of 2 bases. The germline V gene has CDR1 SNHLY and CDR2 FYNNEI. CDR3 coding DNA: TGTGCCAGCAGTGAGTACCAAGAGACCCAGTACTTC. This sequence encodes CASSEYQETQYF.

The chain employs TRBV11-3 and TRBJ1-2, with 10 bases fitting TRBD1. V shed 4 bases, J shed 6 bases, and the junction held 8 bases outside the gene matches. Per the germline V gene, CDR1 is SGHNT and CDR2 is YENEEA. CDR3 length equals 15 residues. The CDR3 here is CASSSDRGHVNGYTF. The DNA of the CDR3 is TGTGCCAGCAGCTCCGACAGGGGGCATGTGAATGGCTACACCTTC.

The gene calls are TRBV6-6 and TRBJ2-7; 10 positions match TRBD2. Trimming took 3 bases from V and 2 from J; bases not matched to a gene: 4. The length of the CDR3 is 15 residues. Germline loops: CDR1 MNHNY, CDR2 SVGAGI (reference sequence). CDR3 in DNA: TGTGCCAGCAGTTATGGAGCGGGAGGGCCCTACGAGCAGTACTTC. Amino acid sequence: CASSYGAGGPYEQYF.

The J gene is TRBJ2-7, the V gene TRBV7-2; D not certain. Germline loops: CDR1 SGHTA, CDR2 FQGNSA. Trimming cost V 8 bases and J 4 bases, with 12 bases left between them. CDR3 length: 12 amino acids. CDR3 nucleotides: TGTGCCAGCGCTTGGAGCGTGTACGAGCAGTACTTC. It yields the protein CASAWSVYEQYF.

The chain joins TRBV9 to TRBJ2-7; perhaps D is TRBD1 or TRBD2 (5 bases each). Between the trimmed V and J ends, which lost 1 base and 5 bases, there was a span of 16 bases. The CDR3 consists of 15 residues. Germline V CDR1 and CDR2: SGDLS, YYNGEE. The CDR3 is CASSVFGSLGDEQYF. The CDR3 DNA sequence: TGTGCCAGCAGCGTATTTGGCTCCTTGGGGGACGAGCAGTACTTC. The whole variable domain, remainder taken from reference TRBV9 and TRBJ2-7, is DSGVTQTPKHLITATGQRVTLRCSPRSGDLSVYWYQQSLDQGLQFLIQYYNGEERAKGNILERFSAQQFPDLHSELNLSSLELGDSALYFCASSVFGSLGDEQYFGPGTRLTVT.